This TCR beta chain was captured by sequencing in a study of OX40 agonist ivuxolimab in advanced cancers. Across the whole study: Each patient was given ivuxolimab into a vein every 2 weeks, at 0.01 to 10 mg/kg. Eligibility admitted prior anti-PD-1, anti-PD-L1 or anti-CTLA-4 therapy; 30% to 40% had some.

Method: immunoSEQ multiplex PCR; TCRdb's copy keeps in-frame clones and lacks some. This sample has about 19,000 clones; 90% occur once, and the top ten carry around 48%. Study results and caveats: Dose levels from 0.1 to 3.0 mg/kg saw CD4+ and CD8+ blood T cells expand clonally by week 6.

Points on this clone: Its antigen is undetermined.

The study sampled blood at baseline, cycle 4 day 1, and cycle 7 day 1. The CDR3 is 15 residues long. V was clipped by 2 bases and J by 1 base; unmatched bases: 4. From germline, CDR1 is SGDLS and CDR2 YYNGEE. The receptor comes from an adult with an advanced solid tumor such as melanoma, head and neck, liver or kidney cancer. The V gene is TRBV9, the J gene TRBJ2-3, with 7 bases aligning to TRBD2. The sample in question was CD4+ or CD8+ T cells sorted from blood, obtained in a trial of the OX40 agonist ivuxolimab. The CDR3 sequence: CASSVAGVGTDTQYF. DNA of the CDR3: TGTGCCAGCAGCGTGGCGGGAGTTGGCACAGATACGCAGTATTTT. Complete variable domain (other parts from reference TRBV9 and TRBJ2-3): DSGVTQTPKHLITATGQRVTLRCSPRSGDLSVYWYQQSLDQGLQFLIQYYNGEERAKGNILERFSAQQFPDLHSELNLSSLELGDSALYFCASSVAGVGTDTQYFGPGTRLTVL.